One T cell receptor (beta chain) is described in this entry. This sample was taken from a study of blood T cell repertoires in COVID-19. Overall study: Italy, Spain and the United States were the sources of the convalescent and acute COVID-19 samples. PBMCs, B-cell-depleted T cells, or T cells provided the cDNA or gDNA that made up the material.

Study processing details: Estimation of nucleated cell counts was performed using reference gene primer amplification. TCRdb's copy holds only in-frame clones and misses some; the assay was immunoSEQ multiplex PCR. V and J calls and clone size are given by that table; D and trimming were obtained from the DNA. The sample includes approximately 460,000 clones, nearly 90% of them seen just once. During active infection, Seattle patients enrolled and were then monitored through disease. The TCR was taken from a man aged 18 to 35 with COVID-19, enrolled during active disease. Sequenced input: peripheral blood.

The chain's CDR3 is CASSQGVRPYEQFF. CDR3 in DNA: TGTGCCAGCAGCCAAGGGGTGCGGCCGTATGAGCAGTTCTTC. The chain is built from TRBV3-1 (or the pseudogene TRBV3-2) and TRBJ2-1; D is unresolved. Trimming stripped 1 base from V and 8 bases from J, with 12 bases between. This CDR3 is 14 amino acids long. Germline CDR1 and CDR2: LGHDT and YNNKEL (reference sequence).